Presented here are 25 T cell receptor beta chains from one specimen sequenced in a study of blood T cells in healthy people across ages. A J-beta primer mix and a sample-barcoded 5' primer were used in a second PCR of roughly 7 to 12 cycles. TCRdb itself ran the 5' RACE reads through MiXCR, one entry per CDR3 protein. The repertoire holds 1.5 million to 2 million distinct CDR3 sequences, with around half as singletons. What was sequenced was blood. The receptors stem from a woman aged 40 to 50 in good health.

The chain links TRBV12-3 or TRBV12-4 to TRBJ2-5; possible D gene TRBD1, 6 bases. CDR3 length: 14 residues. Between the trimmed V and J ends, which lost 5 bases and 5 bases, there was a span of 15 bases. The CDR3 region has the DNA TGTGCCAGCAGTGCAACAGGGCGATGGGAGACCCAGTACTTC. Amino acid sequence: CASSATGRWETQYF.

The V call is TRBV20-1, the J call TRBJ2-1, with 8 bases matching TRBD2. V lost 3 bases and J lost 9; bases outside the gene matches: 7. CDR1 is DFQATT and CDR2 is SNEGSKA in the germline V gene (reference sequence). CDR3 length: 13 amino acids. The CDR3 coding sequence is TGCAGTGCTAGGTACGGGGGGGCAGGTGAGCAGTTCTTC. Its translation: CSARYGGAGEQFF.

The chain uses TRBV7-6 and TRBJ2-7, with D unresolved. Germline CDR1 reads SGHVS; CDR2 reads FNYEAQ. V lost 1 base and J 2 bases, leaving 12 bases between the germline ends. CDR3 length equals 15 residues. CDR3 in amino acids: CASSLGAQDPYEQYF. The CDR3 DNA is TGTGCCAGCAGCTTAGGGGCGCAGGACCCCTACGAGCAGTACTTC.

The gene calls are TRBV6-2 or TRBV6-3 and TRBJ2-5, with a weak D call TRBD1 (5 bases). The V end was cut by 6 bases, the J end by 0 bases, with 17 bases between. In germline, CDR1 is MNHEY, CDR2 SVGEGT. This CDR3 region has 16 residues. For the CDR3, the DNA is TGTGCCAGCAGCTTTTCCCCCGGCAGGGACCAAGAGACCCAGTACTTC. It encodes CASSFSPGRDQETQYF.

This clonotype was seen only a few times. The CDR3 protein is CASSLGTFEYGANVLTF. The CDR3 nucleotides are TGTGCCAGCAGCTTAGGCACTTTCGAATATGGGGCCAACGTCCTGACTTTC. The chain is built from TRBV7-9 and TRBJ2-6; D ambiguous. V was shortened by 1 base and J by 3 bases, with 13 bases between the two germline ends. Germline CDR1 is SEHNR and CDR2 is FQNEAQ (reference sequence). The CDR3 is made up of 17 amino acids.

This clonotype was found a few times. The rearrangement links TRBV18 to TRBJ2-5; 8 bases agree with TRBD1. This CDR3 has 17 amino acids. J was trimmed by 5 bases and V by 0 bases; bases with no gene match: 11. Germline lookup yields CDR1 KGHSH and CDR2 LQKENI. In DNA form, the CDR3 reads TGTGCCAGCTCACCACCTTCAGGACAGGGAAAGAAGGAGACCCAGTACTTC. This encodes CASSPPSGQGKKETQYF.

The CDR3 spells CSVESAGAVTDTQYF. Here the CDR3 DNA reads TGCAGCGTTGAATCGGCGGGGGCTGTGACAGATACGCAGTATTTT. V is TRBV29-1 and J is TRBJ2-3, with a tentative D call TRBD2 (7 bases). The V gene's germline CDR1 is SQVTM and CDR2 ANQGSEA. The CDR3 consists of 15 residues. V was clipped by 2 bases and J by 3 bases, with 15 bases between them.

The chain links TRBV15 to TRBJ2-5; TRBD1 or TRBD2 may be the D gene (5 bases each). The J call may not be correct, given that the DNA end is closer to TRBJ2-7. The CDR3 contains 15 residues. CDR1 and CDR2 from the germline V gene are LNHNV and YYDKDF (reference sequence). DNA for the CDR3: TGTGCCACCAGCAGCACTCGGGACCTCTCTTACGAGCAGTACTTC. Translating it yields CATSSTRDLSYEQYF.

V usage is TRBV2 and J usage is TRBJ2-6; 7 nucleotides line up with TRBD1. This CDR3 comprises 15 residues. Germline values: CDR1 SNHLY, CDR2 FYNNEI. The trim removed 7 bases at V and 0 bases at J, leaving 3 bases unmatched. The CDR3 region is CASMDRYSGANVLTF. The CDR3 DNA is TGTGCCAGCATGGACAGGTACTCTGGGGCCAACGTCCTGACTTTC.

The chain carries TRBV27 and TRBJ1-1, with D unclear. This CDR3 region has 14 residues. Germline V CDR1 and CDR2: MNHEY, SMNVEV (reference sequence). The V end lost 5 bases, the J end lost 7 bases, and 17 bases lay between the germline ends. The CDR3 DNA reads TGTGCCAGCAGTCCTTCATCTTTCCACCTTGAAGCTTTCTTT. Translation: CASSPSSFHLEAFF.

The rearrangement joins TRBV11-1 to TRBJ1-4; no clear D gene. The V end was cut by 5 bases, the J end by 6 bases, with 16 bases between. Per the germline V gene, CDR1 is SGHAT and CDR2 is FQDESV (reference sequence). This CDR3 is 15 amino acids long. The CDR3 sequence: CASSPKGSLDEKLFF. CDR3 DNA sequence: TGTGCCAGCAGCCCAAAAGGCAGCCTTGATGAAAAACTGTTTTTT.

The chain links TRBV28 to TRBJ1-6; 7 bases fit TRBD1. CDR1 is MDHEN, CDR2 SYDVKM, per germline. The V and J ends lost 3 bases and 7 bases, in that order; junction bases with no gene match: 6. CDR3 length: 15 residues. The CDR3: CASSFLDRLNSPLHF. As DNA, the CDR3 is TGTGCCAGCAGTTTTTTGGACAGGTTAAATTCACCCCTCCACTTT.

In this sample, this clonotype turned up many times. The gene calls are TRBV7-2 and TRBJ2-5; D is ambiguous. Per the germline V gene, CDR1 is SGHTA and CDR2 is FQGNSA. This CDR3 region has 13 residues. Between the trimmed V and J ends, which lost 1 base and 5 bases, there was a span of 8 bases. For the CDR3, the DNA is TGTGCCAGCAGCTTAGATCGGGTTGAGACCCAGTACTTC. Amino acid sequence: CASSLDRVETQYF.

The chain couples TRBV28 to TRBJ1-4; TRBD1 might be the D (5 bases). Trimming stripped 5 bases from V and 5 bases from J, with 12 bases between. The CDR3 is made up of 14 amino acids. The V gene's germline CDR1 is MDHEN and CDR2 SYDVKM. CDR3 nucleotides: TGTGCCAGCAGTGCCAGGGCCTCCAATGAAAAACTGTTTTTT. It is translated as CASSARASNEKLFF.

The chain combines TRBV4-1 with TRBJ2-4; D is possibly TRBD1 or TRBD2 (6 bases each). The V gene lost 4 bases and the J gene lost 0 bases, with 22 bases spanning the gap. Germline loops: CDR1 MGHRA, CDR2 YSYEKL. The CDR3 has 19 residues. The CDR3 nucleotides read TGCGCCAGCAGCCCAGATCTTTTCGGGGGCCAGACAGCCAAAAACATTCAGTACTTC. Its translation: CASSPDLFGGQTAKNIQYF.

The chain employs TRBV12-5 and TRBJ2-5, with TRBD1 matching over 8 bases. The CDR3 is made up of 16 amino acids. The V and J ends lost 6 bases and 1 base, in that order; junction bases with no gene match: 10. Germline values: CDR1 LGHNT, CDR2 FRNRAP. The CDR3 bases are TGTGCTAGTGGCCATCACAGGGGGAACTGCCAAGAGACCCAGTACTTC. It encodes CASGHHRGNCQETQYF.

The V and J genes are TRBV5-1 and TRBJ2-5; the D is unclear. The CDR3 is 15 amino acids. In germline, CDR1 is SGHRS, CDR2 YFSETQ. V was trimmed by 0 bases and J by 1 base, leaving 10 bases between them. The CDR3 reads CASSLAPSPQETQYF. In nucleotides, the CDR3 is TGCGCCAGCAGCTTGGCCCCATCCCCCCAAGAGACCCAGTACTTC.

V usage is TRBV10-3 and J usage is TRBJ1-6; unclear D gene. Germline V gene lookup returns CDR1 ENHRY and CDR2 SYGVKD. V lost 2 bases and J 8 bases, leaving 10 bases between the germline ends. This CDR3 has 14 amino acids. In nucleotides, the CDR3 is TGTGCCATCAGTGAGGCTGCAGGATATTCACCCCTCCACTTT. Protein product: CAISEAAGYSPLHF.

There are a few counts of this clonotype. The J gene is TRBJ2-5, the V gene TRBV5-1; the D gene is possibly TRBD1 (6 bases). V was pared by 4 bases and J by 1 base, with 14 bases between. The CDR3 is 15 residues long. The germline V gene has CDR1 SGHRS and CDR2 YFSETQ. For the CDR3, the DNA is TGCGCCAGCAGCACCTTGATGACAGGCCAAGAGACCCAGTACTTC. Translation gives CASSTLMTGQETQYF.

CDR3 loop: CASSYSDRAIDEQFF. The CDR3 coding sequence is TGTGCCAGCAGTTACTCGGACAGGGCCATCGATGAGCAGTTCTTC. The chain combines TRBV6-6 with TRBJ2-1, with 8 bases that match TRBD1. This CDR3 is built from 15 residues. Germline trimming cut 0 bases from V and 8 bases from J; bases unmatched to any gene: 6. CDR1 is MNHNY and CDR2 is SVGAGI in the germline V gene (reference sequence).

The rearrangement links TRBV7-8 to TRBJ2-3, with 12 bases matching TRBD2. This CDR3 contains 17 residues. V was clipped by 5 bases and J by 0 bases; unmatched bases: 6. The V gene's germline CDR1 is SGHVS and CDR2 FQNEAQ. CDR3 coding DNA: TGTGCCAGCAGCCTCTGGACTAGCGGGGCTAGCACAGATACGCAGTATTTT. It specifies CASSLWTSGASTDTQYF.

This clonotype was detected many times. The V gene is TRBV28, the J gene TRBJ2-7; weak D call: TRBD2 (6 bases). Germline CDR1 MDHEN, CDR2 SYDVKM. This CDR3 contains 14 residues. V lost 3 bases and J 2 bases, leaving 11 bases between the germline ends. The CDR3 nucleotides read TGTGCCAGCAGTTTCGGGGCGGGGACCTACGAGCAGTACTTC. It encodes CASSFGAGTYEQYF.

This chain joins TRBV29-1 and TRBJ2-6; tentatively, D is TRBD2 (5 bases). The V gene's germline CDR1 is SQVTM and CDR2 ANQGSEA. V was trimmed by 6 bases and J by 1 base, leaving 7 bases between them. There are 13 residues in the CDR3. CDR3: CSVRTSGANVLTF. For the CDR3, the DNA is TGCAGCGTCCGGACTTCTGGGGCCAACGTCCTGACTTTC.

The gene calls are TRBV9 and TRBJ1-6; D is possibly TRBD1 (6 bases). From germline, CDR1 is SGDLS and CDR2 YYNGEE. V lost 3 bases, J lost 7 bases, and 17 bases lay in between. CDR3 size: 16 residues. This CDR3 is CASSGPTGFKNSPLHF. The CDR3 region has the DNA TGTGCCAGCAGCGGGCCAACAGGGTTTAAGAATTCACCCCTCCACTTT.

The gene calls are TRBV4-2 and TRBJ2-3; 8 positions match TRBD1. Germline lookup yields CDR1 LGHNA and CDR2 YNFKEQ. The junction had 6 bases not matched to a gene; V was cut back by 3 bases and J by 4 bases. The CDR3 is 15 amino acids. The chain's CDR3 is CASSHVDRGADTQYF. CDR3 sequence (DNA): TGTGCCAGCAGCCACGTTGACAGGGGTGCAGATACGCAGTATTTT.